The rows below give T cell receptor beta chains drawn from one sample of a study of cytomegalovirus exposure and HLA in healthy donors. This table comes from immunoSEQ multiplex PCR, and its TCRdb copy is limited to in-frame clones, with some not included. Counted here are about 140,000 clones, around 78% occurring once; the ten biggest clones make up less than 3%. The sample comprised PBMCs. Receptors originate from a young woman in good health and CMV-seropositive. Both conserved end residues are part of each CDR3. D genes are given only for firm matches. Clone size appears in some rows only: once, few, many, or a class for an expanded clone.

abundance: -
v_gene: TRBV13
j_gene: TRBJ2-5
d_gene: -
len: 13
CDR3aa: CASSLRGSETQYF
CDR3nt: TGTGCCAGCAGCTTAAGAGGATCGGAGACCCAGTACTTC

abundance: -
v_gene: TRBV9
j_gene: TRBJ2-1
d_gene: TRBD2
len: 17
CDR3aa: CASSVARAGGPNNEQFF
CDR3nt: TGTGCCAGCAGCGTAGCGCGAGCGGGGGGGCCCAACAATGAGCAGTTCTTC

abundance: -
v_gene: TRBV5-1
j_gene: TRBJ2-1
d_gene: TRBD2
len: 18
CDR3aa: CASSLGGGVAGSYNEQFF
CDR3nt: TGCGCCAGCAGCTTGGGAGGGGGGGTAGCGGGATCCTACAATGAGCAGTTCTTC

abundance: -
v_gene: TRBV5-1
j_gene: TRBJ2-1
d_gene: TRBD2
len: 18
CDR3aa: CASSLPRLAGAAYNEQFF
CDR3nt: TGCGCCAGCAGCTTGCCGCGACTAGCGGGGGCCGCCTACAATGAGCAGTTCTTC

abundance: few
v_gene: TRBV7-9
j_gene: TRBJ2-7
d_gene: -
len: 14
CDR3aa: CASSSGLNSYEQYF
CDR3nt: TGTGCCAGCAGCTCGGGACTCAACTCCTACGAGCAGTACTTC

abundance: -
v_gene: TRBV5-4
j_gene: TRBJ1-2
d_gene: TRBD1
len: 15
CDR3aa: CASSPDRVMADGYTF
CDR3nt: TGTGCCAGCAGCCCGGACAGGGTAATGGCTGATGGTTACACCTTC

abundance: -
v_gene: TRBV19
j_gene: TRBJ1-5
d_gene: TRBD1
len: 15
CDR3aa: CASRPGTGNLQPQHF
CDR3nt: TGTGCCAGTAGACCCGGGACAGGGAACCTTCAGCCCCAGCATTTT

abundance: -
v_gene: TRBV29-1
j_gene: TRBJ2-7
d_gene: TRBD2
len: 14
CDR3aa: CSVREATAPYEQYF
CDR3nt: TGCAGCGTCCGGGAGGCAACCGCGCCCTACGAGCAGTACTTC

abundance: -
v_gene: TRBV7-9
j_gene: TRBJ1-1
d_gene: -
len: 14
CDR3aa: CASSLVGVRTEAFF
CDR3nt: TGTGCCAGCAGCTTAGTCGGGGTTAGAACTGAAGCTTTCTTT

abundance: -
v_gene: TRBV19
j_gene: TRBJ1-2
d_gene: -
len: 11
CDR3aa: CASSTFYGYTF
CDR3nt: TGTGCCAGTAGTACTTTCTATGGCTACACCTTC